The T cell receptor beta chain under discussion was sequenced for a study of blood T cell repertoires in COVID-19. Sequencing was performed with immunoSEQ multiplex PCR; in TCRdb, only in-frame clones are kept and a portion is missing. The data show about 370,000 clones, with 75% to 90% seen just once and approximately 1% held by the top ten. Germline V gene sequence: CDR1 KGHSH, CDR2 LQKENI. J lost 3 bases, V lost 3 bases, and 12 bases had no gene match. This CDR3 region has 18 residues. Participants were aged about 18 to 100 years from about 25 US areas. This clonotype was obtained from a man between 18 and 29 years old who had recovered from COVID-19. Material: PBMCs or T cells enriched from blood (not recorded which). The chain uses TRBV18 and TRBJ2-4; TRBD1 agrees at 9 bases. The CDR3 nucleotides read TGTGCCAGCTCACCCCTGCCGGAGACAGGGGGGATCAAAAACATTCAGTACTTC. Amino acid sequence: CASSPLPETGGIKNIQYF.